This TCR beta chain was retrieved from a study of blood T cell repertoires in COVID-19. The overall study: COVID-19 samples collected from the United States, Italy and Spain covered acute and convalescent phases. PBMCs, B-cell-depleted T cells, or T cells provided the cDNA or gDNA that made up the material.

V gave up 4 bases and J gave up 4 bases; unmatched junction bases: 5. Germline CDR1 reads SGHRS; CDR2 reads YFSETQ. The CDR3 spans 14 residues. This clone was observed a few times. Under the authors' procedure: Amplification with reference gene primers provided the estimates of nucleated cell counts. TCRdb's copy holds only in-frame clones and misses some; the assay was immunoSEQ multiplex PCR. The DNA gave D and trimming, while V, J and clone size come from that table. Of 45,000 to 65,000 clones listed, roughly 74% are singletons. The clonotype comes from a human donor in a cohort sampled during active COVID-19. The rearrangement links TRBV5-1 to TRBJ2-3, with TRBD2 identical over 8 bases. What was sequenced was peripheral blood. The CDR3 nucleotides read TGCGCCAGCAGCCCGGGGGGGTCACCAGATACGCAGTATTTT. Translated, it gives CASSPGGSPDTQYF.